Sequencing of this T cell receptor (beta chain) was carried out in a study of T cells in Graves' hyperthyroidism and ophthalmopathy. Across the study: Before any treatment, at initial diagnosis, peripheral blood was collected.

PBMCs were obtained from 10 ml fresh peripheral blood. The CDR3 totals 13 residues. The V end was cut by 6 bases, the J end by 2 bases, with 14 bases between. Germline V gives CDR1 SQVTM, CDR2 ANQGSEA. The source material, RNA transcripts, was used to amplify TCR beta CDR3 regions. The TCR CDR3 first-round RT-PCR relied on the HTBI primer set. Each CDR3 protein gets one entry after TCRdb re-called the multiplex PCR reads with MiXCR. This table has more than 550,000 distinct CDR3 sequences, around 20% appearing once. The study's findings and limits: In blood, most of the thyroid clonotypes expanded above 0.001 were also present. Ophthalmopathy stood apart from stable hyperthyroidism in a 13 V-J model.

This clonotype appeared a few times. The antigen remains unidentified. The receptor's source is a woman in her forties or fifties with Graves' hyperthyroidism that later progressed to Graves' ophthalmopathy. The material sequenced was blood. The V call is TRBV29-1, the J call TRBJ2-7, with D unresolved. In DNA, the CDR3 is TGCAGCGTGTGGGCAATCGGAGCCTACGAGCAGTACTTC. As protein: CSVWAIGAYEQYF.